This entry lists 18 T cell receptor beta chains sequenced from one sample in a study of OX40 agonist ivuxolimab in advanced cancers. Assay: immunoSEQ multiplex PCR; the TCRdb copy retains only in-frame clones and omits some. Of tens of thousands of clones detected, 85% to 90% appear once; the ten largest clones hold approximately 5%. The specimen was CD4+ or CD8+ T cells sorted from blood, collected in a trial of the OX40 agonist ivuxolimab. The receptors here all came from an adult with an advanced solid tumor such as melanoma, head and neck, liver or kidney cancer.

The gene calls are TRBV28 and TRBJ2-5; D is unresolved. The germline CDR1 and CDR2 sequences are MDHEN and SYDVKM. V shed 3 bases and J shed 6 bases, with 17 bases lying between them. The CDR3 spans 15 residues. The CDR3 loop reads CASSLETDPEKTQYF. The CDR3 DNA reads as TGTGCCAGCAGTTTGGAGACGGACCCAGAAAAGACCCAGTACTTC.

Here the CDR3 reads CASSSPGRNEKLFF. As DNA, the CDR3 is TGTGCCAGCAGTTCTCCGGGACGGAATGAAAAACTGTTTTTT. The J gene is TRBJ1-4, the V gene TRBV28; tentative D call: TRBD1 (5 bases). This CDR3 spans 14 amino acids. V shed 4 bases and J shed 5 bases, with 11 bases lying between them. Germline assignment: CDR1 MDHEN and CDR2 SYDVKM.

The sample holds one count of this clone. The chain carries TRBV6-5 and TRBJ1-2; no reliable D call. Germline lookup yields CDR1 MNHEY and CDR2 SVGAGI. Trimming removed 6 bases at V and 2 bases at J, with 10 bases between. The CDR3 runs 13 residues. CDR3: CASSRGENYGYTF. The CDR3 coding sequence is TGTGCCAGCAGCCGGGGAGAAAACTATGGCTACACCTTC.

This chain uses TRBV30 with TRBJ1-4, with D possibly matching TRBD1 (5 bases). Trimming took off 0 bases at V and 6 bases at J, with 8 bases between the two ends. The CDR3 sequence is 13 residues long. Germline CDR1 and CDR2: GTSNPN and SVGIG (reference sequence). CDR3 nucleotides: TGTGCCTGGAGTGTAACAGGCGATGAAAAACTGTTTTTT. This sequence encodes CAWSVTGDEKLFF.

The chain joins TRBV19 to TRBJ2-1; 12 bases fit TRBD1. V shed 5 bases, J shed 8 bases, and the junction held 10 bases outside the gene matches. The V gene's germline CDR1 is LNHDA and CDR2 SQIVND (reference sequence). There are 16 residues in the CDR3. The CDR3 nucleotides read TGTGCCAGTAGTTCGACCGGGACAGGGGGCTTCTATGAGCAGTTCTTC. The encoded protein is CASSSTGTGGFYEQFF.

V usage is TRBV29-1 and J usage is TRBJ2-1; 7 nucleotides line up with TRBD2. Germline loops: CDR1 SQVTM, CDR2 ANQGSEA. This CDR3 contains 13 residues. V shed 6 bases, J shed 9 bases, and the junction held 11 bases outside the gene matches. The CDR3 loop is CSVELARETEQFF. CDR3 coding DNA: TGCAGCGTGGAACTAGCGAGAGAAACTGAGCAGTTCTTC.

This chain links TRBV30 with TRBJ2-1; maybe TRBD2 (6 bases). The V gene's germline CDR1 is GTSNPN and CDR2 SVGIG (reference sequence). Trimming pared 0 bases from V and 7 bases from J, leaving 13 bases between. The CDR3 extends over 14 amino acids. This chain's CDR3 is CAWSVTGVGNEQFF. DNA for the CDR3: TGTGCCTGGAGTGTAACGGGAGTGGGGAATGAGCAGTTCTTC.

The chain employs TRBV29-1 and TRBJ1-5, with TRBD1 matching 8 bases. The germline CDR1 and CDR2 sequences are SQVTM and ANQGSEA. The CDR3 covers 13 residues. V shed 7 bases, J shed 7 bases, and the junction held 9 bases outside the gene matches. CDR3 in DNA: TGCAGCGGGGGCCCAGGGGGCGGCCAGCCCCAGCATTTT. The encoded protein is CSGGPGGGQPQHF. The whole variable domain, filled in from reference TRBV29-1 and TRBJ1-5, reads SAVISQKPSRDICQRGTSLTIQCQVDSQVTMMFWYRQQPGQSLTLIATANQGSEATYESGFVIDKFPISRPNLTFSTLTVSNMSPEDSSIYLCSGGPGGGQPQHFGDGTRLSIL.

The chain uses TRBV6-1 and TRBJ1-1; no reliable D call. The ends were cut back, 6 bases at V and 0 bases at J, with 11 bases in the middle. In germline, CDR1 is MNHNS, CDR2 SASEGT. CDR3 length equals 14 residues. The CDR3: CASRRRQLNTEAFF. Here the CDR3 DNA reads TGTGCCAGCAGGCGCAGGCAGTTGAACACTGAAGCTTTCTTT.

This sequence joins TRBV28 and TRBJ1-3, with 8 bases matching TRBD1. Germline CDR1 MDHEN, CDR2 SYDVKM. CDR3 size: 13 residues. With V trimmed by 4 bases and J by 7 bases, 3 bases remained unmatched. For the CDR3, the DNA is TGTGCCAGCAGTTGGGACAGGTCCAACACCATATATTTT. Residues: CASSWDRSNTIYF.

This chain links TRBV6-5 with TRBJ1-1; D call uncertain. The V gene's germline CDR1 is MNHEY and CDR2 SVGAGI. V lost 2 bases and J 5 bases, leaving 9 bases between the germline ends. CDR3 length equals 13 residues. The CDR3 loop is CASSYGRRTEAFF. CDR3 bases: TGTGCCAGCAGTTACGGTCGGAGGACTGAAGCTTTCTTT.

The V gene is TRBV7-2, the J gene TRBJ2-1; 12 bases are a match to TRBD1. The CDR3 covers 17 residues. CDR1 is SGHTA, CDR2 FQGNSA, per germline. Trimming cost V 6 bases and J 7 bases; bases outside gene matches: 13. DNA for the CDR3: TGTGCCAGCAGTCCGATGGGTATGGGACAGGGGGCTAATGAGCAGTTCTTC. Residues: CASSPMGMGQGANEQFF.

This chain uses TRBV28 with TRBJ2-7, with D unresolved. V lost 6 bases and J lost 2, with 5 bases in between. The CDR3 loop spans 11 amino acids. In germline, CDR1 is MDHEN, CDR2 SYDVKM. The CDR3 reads CASSETYEQYF. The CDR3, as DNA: TGTGCCAGCAGCGAAACCTACGAGCAGTACTTC.

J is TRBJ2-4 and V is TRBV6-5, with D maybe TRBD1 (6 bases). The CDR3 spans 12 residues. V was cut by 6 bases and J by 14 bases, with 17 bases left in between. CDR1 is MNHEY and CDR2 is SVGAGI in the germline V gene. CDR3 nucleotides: TGTGCCAGCAGCCTAAAGACAGGACCAAAGTACTTC. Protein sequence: CASSLKTGPKYF.

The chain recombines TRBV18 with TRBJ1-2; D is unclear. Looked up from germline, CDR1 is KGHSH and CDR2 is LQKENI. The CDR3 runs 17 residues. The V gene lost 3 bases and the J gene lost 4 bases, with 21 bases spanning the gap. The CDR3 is CASSPERPGVVVYGYTF. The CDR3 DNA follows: TGTGCCAGCTCACCCGAAAGGCCCGGGGTTGTTGTCTATGGCTACACCTTC.

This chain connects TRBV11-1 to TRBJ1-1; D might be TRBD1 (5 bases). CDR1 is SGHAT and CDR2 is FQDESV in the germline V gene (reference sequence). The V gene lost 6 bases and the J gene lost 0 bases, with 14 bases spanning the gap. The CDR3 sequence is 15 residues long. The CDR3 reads CASRSWGRMNTEAFF. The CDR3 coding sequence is TGTGCCAGCAGGTCCTGGGGACGGATGAACACTGAAGCTTTCTTT.

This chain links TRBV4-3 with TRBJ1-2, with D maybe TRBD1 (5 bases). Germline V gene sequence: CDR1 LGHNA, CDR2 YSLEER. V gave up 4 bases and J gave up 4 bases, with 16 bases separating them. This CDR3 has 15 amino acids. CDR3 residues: CASSRDRDFVYGYTF. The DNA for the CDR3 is TGCGCCAGCAGCCGGGATCGGGACTTCGTCTATGGCTACACCTTC.

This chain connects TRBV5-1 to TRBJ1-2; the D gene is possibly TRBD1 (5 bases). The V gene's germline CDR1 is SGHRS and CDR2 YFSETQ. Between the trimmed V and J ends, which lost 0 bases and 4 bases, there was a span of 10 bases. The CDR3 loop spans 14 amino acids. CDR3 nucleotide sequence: TGCGCCAGCAGCTTGGATGGACAACGCTATGGCTACACCTTC. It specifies CASSLDGQRYGYTF.